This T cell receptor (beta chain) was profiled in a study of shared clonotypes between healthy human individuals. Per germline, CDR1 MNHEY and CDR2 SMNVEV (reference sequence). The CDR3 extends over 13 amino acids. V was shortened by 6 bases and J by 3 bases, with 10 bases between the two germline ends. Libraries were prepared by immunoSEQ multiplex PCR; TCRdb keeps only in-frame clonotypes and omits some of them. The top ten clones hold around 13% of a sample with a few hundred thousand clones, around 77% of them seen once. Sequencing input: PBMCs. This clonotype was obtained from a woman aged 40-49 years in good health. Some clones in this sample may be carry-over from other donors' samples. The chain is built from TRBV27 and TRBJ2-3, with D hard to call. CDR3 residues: CASSNFFTDTQYF. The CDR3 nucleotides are TGTGCCAGCAGCAACTTTTTTACAGATACGCAGTATTTT.